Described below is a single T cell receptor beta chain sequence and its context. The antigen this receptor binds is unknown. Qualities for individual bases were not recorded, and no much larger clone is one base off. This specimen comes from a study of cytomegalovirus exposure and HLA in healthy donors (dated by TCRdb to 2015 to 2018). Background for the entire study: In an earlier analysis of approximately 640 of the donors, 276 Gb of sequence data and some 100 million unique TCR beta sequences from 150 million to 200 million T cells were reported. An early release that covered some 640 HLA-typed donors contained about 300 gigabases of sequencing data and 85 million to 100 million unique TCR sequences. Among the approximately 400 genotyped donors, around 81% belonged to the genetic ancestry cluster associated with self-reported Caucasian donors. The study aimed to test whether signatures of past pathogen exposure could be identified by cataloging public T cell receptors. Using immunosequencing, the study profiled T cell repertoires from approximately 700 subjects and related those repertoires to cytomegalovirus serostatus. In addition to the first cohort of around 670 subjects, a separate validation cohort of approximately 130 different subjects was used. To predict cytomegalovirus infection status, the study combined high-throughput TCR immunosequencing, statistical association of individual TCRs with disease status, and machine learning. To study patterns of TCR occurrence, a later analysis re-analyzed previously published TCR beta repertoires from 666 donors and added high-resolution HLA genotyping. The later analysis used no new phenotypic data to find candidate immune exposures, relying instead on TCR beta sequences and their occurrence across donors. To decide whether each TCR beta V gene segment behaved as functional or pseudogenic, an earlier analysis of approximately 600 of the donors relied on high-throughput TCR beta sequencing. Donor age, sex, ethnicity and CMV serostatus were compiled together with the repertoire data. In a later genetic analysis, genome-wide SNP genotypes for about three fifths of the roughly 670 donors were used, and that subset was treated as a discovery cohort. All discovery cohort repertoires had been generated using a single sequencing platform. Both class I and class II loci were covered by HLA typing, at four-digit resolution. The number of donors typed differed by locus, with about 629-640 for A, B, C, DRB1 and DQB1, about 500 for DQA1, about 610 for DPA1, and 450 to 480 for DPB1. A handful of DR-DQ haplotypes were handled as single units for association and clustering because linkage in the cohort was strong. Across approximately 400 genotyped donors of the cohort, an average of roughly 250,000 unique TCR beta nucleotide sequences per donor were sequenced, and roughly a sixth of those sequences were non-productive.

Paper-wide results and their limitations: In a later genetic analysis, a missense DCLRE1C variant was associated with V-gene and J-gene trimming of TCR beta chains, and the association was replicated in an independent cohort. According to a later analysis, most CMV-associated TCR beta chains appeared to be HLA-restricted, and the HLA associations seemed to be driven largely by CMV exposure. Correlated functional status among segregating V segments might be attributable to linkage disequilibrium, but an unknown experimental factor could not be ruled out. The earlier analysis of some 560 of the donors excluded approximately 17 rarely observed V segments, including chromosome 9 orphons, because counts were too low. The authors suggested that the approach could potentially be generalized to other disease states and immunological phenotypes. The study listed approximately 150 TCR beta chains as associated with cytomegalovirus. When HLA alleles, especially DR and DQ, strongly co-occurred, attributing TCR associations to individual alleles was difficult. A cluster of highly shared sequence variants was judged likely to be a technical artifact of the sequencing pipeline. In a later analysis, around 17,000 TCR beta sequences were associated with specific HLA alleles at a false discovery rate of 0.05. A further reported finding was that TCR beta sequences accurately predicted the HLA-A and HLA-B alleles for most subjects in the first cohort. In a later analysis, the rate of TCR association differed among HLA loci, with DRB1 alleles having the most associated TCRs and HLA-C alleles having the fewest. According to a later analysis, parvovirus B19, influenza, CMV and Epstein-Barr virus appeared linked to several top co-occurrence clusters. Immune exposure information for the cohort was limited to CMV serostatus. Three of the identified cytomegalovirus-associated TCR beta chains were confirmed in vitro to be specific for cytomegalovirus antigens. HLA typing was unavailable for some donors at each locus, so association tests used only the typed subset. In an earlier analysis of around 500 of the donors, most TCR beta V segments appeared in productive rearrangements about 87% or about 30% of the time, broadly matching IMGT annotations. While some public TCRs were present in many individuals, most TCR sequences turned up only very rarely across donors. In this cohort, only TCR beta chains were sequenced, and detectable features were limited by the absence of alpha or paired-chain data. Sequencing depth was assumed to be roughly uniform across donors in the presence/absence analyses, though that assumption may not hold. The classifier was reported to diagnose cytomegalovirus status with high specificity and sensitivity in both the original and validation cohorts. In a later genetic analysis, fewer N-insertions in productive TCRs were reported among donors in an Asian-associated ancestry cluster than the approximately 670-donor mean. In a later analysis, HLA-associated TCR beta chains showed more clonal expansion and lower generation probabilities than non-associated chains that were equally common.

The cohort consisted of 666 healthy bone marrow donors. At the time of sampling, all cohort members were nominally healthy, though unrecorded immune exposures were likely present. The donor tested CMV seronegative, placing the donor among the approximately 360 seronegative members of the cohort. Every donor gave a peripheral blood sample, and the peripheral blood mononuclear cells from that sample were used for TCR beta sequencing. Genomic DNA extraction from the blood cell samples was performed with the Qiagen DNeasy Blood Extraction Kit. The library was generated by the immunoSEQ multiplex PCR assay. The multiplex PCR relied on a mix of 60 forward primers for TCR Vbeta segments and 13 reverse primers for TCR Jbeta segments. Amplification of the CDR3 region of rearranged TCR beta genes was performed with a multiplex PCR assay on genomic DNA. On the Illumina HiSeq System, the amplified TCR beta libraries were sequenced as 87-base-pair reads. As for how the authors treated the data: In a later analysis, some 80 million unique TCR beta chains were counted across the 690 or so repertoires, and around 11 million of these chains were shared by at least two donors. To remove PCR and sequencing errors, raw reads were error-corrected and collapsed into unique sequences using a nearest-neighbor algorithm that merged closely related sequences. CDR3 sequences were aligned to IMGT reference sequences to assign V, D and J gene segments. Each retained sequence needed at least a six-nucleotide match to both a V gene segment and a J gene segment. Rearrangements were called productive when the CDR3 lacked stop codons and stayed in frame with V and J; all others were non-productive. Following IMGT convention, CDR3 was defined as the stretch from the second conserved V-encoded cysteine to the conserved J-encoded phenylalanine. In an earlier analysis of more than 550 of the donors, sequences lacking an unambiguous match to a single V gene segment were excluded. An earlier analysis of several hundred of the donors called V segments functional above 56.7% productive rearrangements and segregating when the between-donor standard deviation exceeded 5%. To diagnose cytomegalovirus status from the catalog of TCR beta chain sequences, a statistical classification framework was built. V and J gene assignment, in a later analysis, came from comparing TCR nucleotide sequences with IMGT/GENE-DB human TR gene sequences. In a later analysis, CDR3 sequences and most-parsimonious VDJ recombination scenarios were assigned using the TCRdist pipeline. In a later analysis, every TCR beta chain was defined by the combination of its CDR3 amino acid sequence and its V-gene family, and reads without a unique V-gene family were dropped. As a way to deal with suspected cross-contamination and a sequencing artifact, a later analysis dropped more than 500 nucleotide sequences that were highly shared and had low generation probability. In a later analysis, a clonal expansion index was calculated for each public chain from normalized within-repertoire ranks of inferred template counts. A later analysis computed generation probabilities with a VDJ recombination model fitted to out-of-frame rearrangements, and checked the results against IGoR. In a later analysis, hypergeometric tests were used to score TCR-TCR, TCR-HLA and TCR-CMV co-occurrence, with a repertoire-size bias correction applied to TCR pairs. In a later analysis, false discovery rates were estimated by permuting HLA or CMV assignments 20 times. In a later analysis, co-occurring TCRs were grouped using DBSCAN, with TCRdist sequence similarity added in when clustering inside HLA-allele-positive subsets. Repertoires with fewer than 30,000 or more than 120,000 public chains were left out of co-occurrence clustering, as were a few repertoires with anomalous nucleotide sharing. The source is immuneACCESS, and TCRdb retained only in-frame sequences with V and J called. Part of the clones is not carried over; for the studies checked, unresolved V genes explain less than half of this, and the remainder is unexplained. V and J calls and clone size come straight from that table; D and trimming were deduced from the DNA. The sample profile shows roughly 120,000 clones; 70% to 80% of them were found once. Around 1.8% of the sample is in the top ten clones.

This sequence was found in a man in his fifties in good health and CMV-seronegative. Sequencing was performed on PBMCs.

The CDR3: CASSLMGTLGTDTQYF. The DNA sequence is given as TGTGCCAGCAGCTTAATGGGGACACTAGGCACAGATACGCAGTATTTT. The chain employs TRBV7-2 and TRBJ2-3; TRBD1 could be the D gene, as 6 bases match. V and J lose 2 bases and 1 base, and a span of 13 bases separates them. Inclusive of the bounding cysteine and phenylalanine, the CDR3 is 16 residues long. Only the CDR3 portion is preserved as DNA: 48 bases, with reading frame beginning at the first base. The germline V gene specifies SGHTA as CDR1 and FQGNSA as CDR2.